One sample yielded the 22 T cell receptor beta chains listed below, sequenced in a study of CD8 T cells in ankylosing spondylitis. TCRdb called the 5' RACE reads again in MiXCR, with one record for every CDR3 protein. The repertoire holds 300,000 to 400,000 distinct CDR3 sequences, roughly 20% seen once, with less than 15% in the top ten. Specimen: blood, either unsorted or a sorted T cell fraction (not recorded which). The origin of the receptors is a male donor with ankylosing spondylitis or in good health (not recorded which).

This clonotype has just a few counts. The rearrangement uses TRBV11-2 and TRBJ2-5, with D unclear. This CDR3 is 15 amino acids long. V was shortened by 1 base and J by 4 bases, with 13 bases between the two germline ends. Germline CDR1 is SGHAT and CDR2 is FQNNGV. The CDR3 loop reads CASSLVWAPSETQYF. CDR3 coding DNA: TGTGCCAGCAGCTTAGTTTGGGCACCTTCAGAGACCCAGTACTTC.

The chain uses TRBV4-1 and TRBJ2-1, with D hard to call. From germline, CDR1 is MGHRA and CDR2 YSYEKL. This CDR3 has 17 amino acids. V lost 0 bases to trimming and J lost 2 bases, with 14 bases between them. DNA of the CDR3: TGCGCCAGCAGCCAAGATCCGCCCCAAGCAACCTACAATGAGCAGTTCTTC. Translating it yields CASSQDPPQATYNEQFF.

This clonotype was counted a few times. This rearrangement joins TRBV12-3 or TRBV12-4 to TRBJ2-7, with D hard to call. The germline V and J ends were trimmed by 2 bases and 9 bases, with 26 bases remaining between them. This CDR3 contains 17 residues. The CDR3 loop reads CASSLSPYGVAAVGQYF. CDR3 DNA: TGTGCCAGCAGTTTATCCCCTTATGGCGTGGCTGCTGTGGGGCAGTACTTC.

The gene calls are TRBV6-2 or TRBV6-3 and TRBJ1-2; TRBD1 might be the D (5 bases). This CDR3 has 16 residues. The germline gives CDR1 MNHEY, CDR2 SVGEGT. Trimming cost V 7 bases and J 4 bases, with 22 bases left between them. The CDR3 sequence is CASIRDFGGFFYGYTF. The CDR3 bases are TGTGCCAGCATCCGGGACTTCGGAGGGTTTTTCTATGGCTACACCTTC.

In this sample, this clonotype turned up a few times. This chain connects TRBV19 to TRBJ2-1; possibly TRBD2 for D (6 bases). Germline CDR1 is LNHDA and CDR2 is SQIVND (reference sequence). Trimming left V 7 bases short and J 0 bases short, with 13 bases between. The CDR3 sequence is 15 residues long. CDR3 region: CASNLAGSSYNEQFF. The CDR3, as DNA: TGTGCCAGTAACCTGGCGGGAAGCTCCTACAATGAGCAGTTCTTC.

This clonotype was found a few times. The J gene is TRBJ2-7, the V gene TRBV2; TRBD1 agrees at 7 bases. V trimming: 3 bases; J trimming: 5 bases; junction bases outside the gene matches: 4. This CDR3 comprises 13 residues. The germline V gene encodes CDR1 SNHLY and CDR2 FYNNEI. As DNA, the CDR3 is TGTGCCAGCAGTGAGACAGGGAGCAACGAGCAGTACTTC. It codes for CASSETGSNEQYF. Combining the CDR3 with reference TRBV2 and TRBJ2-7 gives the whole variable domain EPEVTQTPSHQVTQMGQEVILRCVPISNHLYFYWYRQILGQKVEFLVSFYNNEISEKSEIFDDQFSVERPDGSNFTLKIRSTKLEDSAMYFCASSETGSNEQYFGPGTRLTVT.

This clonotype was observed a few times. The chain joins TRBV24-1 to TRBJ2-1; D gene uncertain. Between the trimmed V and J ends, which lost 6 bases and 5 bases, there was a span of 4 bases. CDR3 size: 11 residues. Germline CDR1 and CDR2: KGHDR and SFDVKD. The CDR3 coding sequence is TGTGCCACCAGTCATAACAATGAGCAGTTCTTC. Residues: CATSHNNEQFF.

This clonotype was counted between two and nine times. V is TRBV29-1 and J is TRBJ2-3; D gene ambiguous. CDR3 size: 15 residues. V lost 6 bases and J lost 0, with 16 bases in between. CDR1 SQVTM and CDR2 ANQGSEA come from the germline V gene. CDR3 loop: CSVLRTSLSTDTQYF. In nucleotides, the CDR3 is TGCAGCGTCCTACGGACGTCGCTTAGCACAGATACGCAGTATTTT.

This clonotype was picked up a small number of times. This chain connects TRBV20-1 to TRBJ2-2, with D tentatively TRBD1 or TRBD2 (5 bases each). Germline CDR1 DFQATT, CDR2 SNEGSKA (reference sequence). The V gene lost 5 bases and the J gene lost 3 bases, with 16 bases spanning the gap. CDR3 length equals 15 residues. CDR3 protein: CSARGPAGDTGELFF. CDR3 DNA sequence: TGCAGTGCTCGGGGCCCCGCCGGGGACACCGGGGAGCTGTTTTTT.

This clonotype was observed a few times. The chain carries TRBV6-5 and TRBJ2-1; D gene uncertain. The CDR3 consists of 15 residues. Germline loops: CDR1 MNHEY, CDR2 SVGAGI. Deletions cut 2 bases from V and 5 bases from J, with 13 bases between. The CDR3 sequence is CASSYRSEFNNEQFF. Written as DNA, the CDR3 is TGTGCCAGCAGTTACAGGTCAGAATTCAACAATGAGCAGTTCTTC.

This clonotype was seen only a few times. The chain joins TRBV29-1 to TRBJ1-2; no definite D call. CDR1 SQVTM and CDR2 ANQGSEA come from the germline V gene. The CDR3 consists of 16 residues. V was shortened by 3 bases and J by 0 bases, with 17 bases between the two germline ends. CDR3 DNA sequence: TGCAGCGTTGATTGGGCTGTGAGGGCTGCTAACTATGGCTACACCTTC. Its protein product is CSVDWAVRAANYGYTF. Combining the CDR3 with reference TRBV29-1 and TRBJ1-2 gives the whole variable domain SAVISQKPSRDICQRGTSLTIQCQVDSQVTMMFWYRQQPGQSLTLIATANQGSEATYESGFVIDKFPISRPNLTFSTLTVSNMSPEDSSIYLCSVDWAVRAANYGYTFGSGTRLTVV.

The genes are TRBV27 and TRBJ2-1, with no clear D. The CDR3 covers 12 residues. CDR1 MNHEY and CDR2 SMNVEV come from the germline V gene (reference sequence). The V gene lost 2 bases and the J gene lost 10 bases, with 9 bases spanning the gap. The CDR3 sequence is CASSLPLGEQFF. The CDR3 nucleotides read TGTGCCAGCAGTTTACCGCTTGGGGAGCAGTTCTTC.

The CDR3 here is CSARSYYHNEQFF. The CDR3 coding sequence is TGCAGTGCTAGATCCTACTACCACAATGAGCAGTTCTTC. The chain combines TRBV20-1 with TRBJ2-1; D is unclear. From germline, CDR1 is DFQATT and CDR2 SNEGSKA (reference sequence). Trimming left V 2 bases short and J 5 bases short, with 10 bases between. The CDR3 runs to 13 residues.

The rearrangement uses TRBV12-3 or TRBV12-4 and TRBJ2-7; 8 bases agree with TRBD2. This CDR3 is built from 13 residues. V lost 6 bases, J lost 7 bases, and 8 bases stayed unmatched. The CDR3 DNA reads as TGTGCCAGCAGGGGACTAGGATATAAAGAGCAGTACTTC. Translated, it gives CASRGLGYKEQYF.

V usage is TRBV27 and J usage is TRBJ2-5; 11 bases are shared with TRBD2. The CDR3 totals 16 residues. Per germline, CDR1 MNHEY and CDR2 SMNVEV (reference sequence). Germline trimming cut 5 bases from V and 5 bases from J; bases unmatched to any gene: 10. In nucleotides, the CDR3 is TGTGCCAGCAGTCTCACTCTAGCGGGGGGTCCGGAGACCCAGTACTTC. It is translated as CASSLTLAGGPETQYF.

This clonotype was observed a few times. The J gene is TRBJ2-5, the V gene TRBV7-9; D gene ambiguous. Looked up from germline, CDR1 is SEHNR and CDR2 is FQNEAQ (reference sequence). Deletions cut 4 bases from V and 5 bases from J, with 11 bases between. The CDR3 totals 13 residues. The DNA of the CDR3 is TGTGCCAGCAGCTCCACGGTCGGTGAGACCCAGTACTTC. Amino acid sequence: CASSSTVGETQYF.

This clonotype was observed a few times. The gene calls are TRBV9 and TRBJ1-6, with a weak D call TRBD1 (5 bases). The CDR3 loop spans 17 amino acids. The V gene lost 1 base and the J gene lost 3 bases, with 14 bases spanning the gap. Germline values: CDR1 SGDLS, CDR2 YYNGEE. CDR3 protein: CASSVLPGQIYNSPLHF. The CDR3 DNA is TGTGCCAGCAGCGTACTGCCAGGGCAGATCTATAATTCACCCCTCCACTTT.

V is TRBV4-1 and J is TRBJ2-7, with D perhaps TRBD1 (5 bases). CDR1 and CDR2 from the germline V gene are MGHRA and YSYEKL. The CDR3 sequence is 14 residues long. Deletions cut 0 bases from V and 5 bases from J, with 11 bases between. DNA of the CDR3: TGCGCCAGCAGCCAAGAAGGAAGGGGCCACGAGCAGTACTTC. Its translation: CASSQEGRGHEQYF.

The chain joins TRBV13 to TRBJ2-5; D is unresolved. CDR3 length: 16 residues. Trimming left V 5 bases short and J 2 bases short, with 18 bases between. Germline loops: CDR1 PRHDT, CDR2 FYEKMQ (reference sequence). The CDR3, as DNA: TGTGCCAGCAGCATCACCCCCACGACAACGCAAGAGACCCAGTACTTC. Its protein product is CASSITPTTTQETQYF. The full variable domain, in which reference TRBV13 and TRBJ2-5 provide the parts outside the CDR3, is AAGVIQSPRHLIKEKRETATLKCYPIPRHDTVYWYQQGPGQDPQFLISFYEKMQSDKGSIPDRFSAQQFSDYHSELNMSSLELGDSALYFCASSITPTTTQETQYFGPGTRLLVL.

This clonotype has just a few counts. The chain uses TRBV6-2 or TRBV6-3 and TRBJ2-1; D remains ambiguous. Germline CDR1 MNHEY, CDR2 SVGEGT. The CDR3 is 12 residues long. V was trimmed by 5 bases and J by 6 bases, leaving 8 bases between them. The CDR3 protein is CASSNVGNEQFF. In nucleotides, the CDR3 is TGTGCCAGCAGTAACGTGGGCAATGAGCAGTTCTTC.

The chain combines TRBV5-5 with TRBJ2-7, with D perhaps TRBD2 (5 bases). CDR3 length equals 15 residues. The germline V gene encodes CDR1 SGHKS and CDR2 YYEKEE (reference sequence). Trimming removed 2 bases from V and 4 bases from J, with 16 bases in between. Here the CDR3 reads CASSFPIQTGYEQYF. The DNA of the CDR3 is TGTGCCAGCAGCTTCCCGATTCAAACGGGGTACGAGCAGTACTTC.

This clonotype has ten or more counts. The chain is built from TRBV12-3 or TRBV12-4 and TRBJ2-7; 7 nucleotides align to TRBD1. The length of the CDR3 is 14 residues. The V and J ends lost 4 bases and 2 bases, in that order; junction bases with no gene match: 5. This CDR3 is CASSSSGQAYEQYF. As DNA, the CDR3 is TGTGCCAGCAGTTCCTCCGGACAGGCCTACGAGCAGTACTTC.